The rows below give T cell receptor beta chains drawn from one sample of a study of blood T cell repertoires in COVID-19. The repertoire was sequenced with immunoSEQ multiplex PCR; TCRdb's copy has only in-frame clones and lacks some. The table includes 150,000 to 200,000 clones, around nine tenths detected once. The sample taken for sequencing was peripheral blood. These receptors all come from a man aged 18 to 29 with active or convalescent COVID-19. CDR3s include the opening cysteine and the closing phenylalanine or tryptophan. Fields, in order: V gene, J gene, D gene, clone size, CDR3 DNA, CDR3 protein. The D gene is left open where the match is weak. Clone size is not always given. Where it is, it says once, few, many or a class for expanded clones.

TRBV30	TRBJ1-1	TRBD1	NA	TGTGCCTGGAGAGACAGGGGCTCCGCTTTCTTT	CAWRDRGSAFF
TRBV28	TRBJ1-2	NA	NA	TGTGCCAGCAGTTTCCCCGGAGGGGCCTATGGCTACACCTTC	CASSFPGGAYGYTF
TRBV7-6	TRBJ2-3	TRBD1	NA	TGTGCCAGCAGCTTAGCGAGGGGGCACGGGTCAGGGGGTCCGACAGATACGCAGTATTTT	CASSLARGHGSGGPTDTQYF
TRBV7-2	TRBJ1-1	NA	few	TGTGCCAGCAGACAGCACATGAACACTGAAGCTTTCTTT	CASRQHMNTEAFF
TRBV5-1	TRBJ2-3	TRBD1	NA	TGCGCCAGCAGCTTACTAGACAGGGACACAGATACGCAGTATTTT	CASSLLDRDTDTQYF
TRBV2	TRBJ1-5	NA	NA	TGTGCCAGCAGTGGATCCAGTAGCAATCAGCCCCAGCATTTT	CASSGSSSNQPQHF
TRBV6-2/TRBV6-3	TRBJ1-2	NA	NA	TGTGCCAGCAGCCCGAGACTGGGCGGGAATGGCTACACCTTC	CASSPRLGGNGYTF
TRBV4-2	TRBJ2-7	TRBD1	NA	TGTGCCAGCAGCCCGCGACAGGGGCAGGGATACGAGCAGTACTTC	CASSPRQGQGYEQYF
TRBV11-2	TRBJ2-1	TRBD2	NA	TGTGCCAGCAGCTTAGGTCTGGCGGGAGGGCCGAACAATGAGCAGTTCTTC	CASSLGLAGGPNNEQFF
TRBV7-8	TRBJ1-1	NA	once	TGTGCCAGCAGCGGGGGACAACGGTTCGGGGAAGCTTTCTTT	CASSGGQRFGEAFF
TRBV20-1	TRBJ1-2	NA	NA	TGCAGTGCCTCTAACTATGGCTACACCTTC	CSASNYGYTF
TRBV5-1	TRBJ1-5	TRBD1	NA	TGCGCCAGCAAGCCGGGACAGGGAGGTCAGCCCCAGCATTTT	CASKPGQGGQPQHF
TRBV28	TRBJ1-3	NA	NA	TGTGCCAGCAGTTCCCAGGCAAACACCATATATTTT	CASSSQANTIYF
TRBV14	TRBJ2-7	TRBD1	NA	TGTGCCAGCAGCCAAGTCGGGACAGCCTCCTACGAGCAGTACTTC	CASSQVGTASYEQYF
TRBV18	TRBJ1-2	TRBD1	NA	TGTGCCAGCTCACCACAGGGACAGCCGGTGGGAAGCTATGGCTACACCTTC	CASSPQGQPVGSYGYTF
TRBV15	TRBJ2-7	NA	NA	TGTGCCACCAGAGGGGACAACTACGAGCAGTACTTC	CATRGDNYEQYF
TRBV14	TRBJ2-5	NA	NA	TGTGCCAGCAGCCCCCAAGACAGACCCCAAGAGACCCAGTACTTC	CASSPQDRPQETQYF
TRBV30	TRBJ2-7	TRBD2	NA	TGTGCCTGGAAGACTAGCGGGAGTCGTATGCAGTACTTC	CAWKTSGSRMQYF
TRBV11-3	TRBJ2-1	TRBD2	NA	TGTGCCAGCAGCCCGTACAAGCGGGAGTACAATGAGCAGTTCTTC	CASSPYKREYNEQFF
TRBV14	TRBJ1-2	NA	NA	TGTGCCAGCAGCCAGACAAGAGCCTATGGCTACACCTTC	CASSQTRAYGYTF
TRBV27	TRBJ2-7	NA	NA	TGTGCCAGCAGCTCAATTTCCCGGGACTCAAGGTACTACGAGCAGTACTTC	CASSSISRDSRYYEQYF
TRBV11-2	TRBJ2-1	NA	NA	TGTGCCAGCACCCAAGGCAATCGGGATGAGCAGTTCTTC	CASTQGNRDEQFF
TRBV11-3	TRBJ2-1	NA	NA	TGTGCCAGCAGCTTAGGGCTAGCCGGAGAGTTCTTC	CASSLGLAGEFF
TRBV11-2	TRBJ1-6	NA	NA	TGTGCCAGCAGCTTAGTTGCGGGTGTAGTGGGTTCACCCCTCCACTTT	CASSLVAGVVGSPLHF
TRBV5-1	TRBJ2-5	NA	NA	TGCGCCAGCAGTTTCGGTGTTGGAGAGACCCAGTACTTC	CASSFGVGETQYF
TRBV5-1	TRBJ1-6	NA	NA	TGCGCCAGCAGCTTTGGGGAGGGGTGGGATAATTCACCCCTCCACTTT	CASSFGEGWDNSPLHF
TRBV6-6	TRBJ2-1	TRBD1	NA	TGTGCCAGCAGTTACGGGGGACAGGGTTCAAATGAGCAGTTCTTC	CASSYGGQGSNEQFF
TRBV3-1/TRBV3-2	TRBJ2-2	TRBD2	NA	TGTGCCAGCAGCCAATCGGGGAGGGCCGGGGAGCTGTTTTTT	CASSQSGRAGELFF
TRBV28	TRBJ1-1	NA	NA	TGTGCCAGCAGTTATCGGGGGGCCGAAGCTTTCTTT	CASSYRGAEAFF
TRBV18	TRBJ1-3	NA	NA	TGTGCCAGCTCACCAGTGGGACTGACCTCTGGAAACACCATATATTTT	CASSPVGLTSGNTIYF
TRBV7-2	TRBJ2-5	NA	once	TGTGCCAGCAGCTTAGCAAGCGGACAAGAGACCCAGTACTTC	CASSLASGQETQYF
TRBV24-1	TRBJ1-5	TRBD1	NA	TGTGCCACCAGTGATGCGGGACAGGATCCCTATAGCAATCAGCCCCAGCATTTT	CATSDAGQDPYSNQPQHF
TRBV27	TRBJ1-1	NA	NA	TGTGCCCCCCAGGGTAGGGCTGAAGCTTTCTTT	CAPQGRAEAFF